This TCR beta chain originates from a study of CD8+ T cells in alopecia areata. RNA extraction was followed by reverse transcription into cDNA, which acted as the sequencing template. Using immunoSEQ multiplex PCR, the repertoire was profiled, and TCRdb retains in-frame clones only, with some absent. In the table there are 130,000 to 150,000 clones, roughly 60% of which are singletons. The clonotype comes from a human donor in good health. The sequencing input was CD8+ T cells sorted from blood.

The CDR3 nucleotides are TGCAGTGCGCCAGGGTTAGCTGAAGCTTTCTTT. Amino acid sequence: CSAPGLAEAFF. The chain uses TRBV20-1 and TRBJ1-1, with a tentative D call TRBD1 (5 bases). Trimming took off 6 bases at V and 6 bases at J, with 11 bases between the two ends. CDR3 length: 11 amino acids. The germline V gene encodes CDR1 DFQATT and CDR2 SNEGSKA (reference sequence).